This TCR beta chain is drawn from a study of blood T cell repertoires in COVID-19. Study-wide background: Samples came from the United States, Italy and Spain, spanning acute and convalescent COVID-19. In each case, the material was cDNA or gDNA derived from T cells, B-cell-depleted T cells, or PBMCs.

As originally analysed: Scientists estimated how many nucleated cells there were by amplifying reference gene primers. Produced via immunoSEQ multiplex PCR; TCRdb's table is partial and in-frame only. For V, J and clone size, that table is used; D and trimming come from the DNA. The sample has 85,000 to 95,000 clones, roughly 89% seen once. In Seattle, patients joined the study during active infection and were tracked longitudinally. The J segment lost 3 bases and the V segment lost 3 bases, leaving 1 base of the junction unmatched. In germline, CDR1 is KGHSH, CDR2 LQKENI. CDR3 length: 14 amino acids.

V is TRBV18 and J is TRBJ1-2; 10 positions match TRBD1. This TCR was recovered from a man in his sixties with COVID-19, enrolled during active disease. The material sequenced was peripheral blood. The CDR3 region has the DNA TGTGCCAGCTCACCCGGGACAGGGGACTATGGCTACACCTTC. Translation gives CASSPGTGDYGYTF.